The 19 T cell receptor beta chains in this list originate from one sample, sequenced in a study of shared clonotypes between healthy human individuals. Sequencing was performed with immunoSEQ multiplex PCR; in TCRdb, only in-frame clones are kept and a portion is missing. The sample lists over a million clones; approximately 98.5% were seen once. The material sequenced was naive CD4+ T cells sorted from blood. Stated subset: CD45RA+ positively selected. The receptor set was obtained from a man in his thirties or forties in good health.

The chain uses TRBV18 and TRBJ1-1; possibly TRBD1 for D (6 bases). This CDR3 comprises 15 residues. V lost 3 bases and J lost 0, with 11 bases in between. Germline lookup yields CDR1 KGHSH and CDR2 LQKENI. Here the CDR3 DNA reads TGTGCCAGCTCACCTTCGACAGGCATGAACACTGAAGCTTTCTTT. This sequence encodes CASSPSTGMNTEAFF. The full variable domain, completed using reference TRBV18 and TRBJ1-1, is NAGVMQNPRHLVRRRGQEARLRCSPMKGHSHVYWYRQLPEEGLKFMVYLQKENIIDESGMPKERFSAEFPKEGPSILRIQQVVRGDSAAYFCASSPSTGMNTEAFFGQGTRLTVV.

Concerning this clone itself: Other DNA variants within this sample encode the same CDR3. V usage is TRBV11-2 and J usage is TRBJ2-5; 9 bases are shared with TRBD2. The CDR3 runs 14 residues. J was trimmed by 5 bases and V by 5 bases; bases with no gene match: 6. The germline V gene encodes CDR1 SGHAT and CDR2 FQNNGV. CDR3 nucleotides: TGTGCCAGCAGCCCGGGACTAGCTGGGGAGACCCAGTACTTC. Protein: CASSPGLAGETQYF.

The chain joins TRBV5-1 to TRBJ2-2; tentative D call: TRBD2 (5 bases). Trimming shortened V by 4 bases and J by 2 bases, and 18 bases separated the two germline ends. The germline gives CDR1 SGHRS, CDR2 YFSETQ. The CDR3 extends over 17 amino acids. CDR3 bases: TGCGCCAGCAGCACGCAACTAGTATCGGGAAACACCGGGGAGCTGTTTTTT. Its protein is CASSTQLVSGNTGELFF.

This chain connects TRBV9 to TRBJ2-7, with a possible D match to TRBD1 (5 bases). The germline V gene encodes CDR1 SGDLS and CDR2 YYNGEE. V was shortened by 3 bases and J by 7 bases, with 14 bases between the two germline ends. The CDR3 sequence is 13 residues long. For the CDR3, the DNA is TGTGCCAGCAGCGCGGACATCCGGTTGGAGCAGTACTTC. This gives the protein CASSADIRLEQYF.

The J gene is TRBJ1-5, the V gene TRBV18; no firm D call. V lost 3 bases to trimming and J lost 0 bases, with 9 bases between them. The V gene's germline CDR1 is KGHSH and CDR2 LQKENI. The CDR3 is 15 amino acids. The chain's CDR3 is CASSPREGSNQPQHF. CDR3 nucleotide sequence: TGTGCCAGCTCACCGCGGGAGGGTAGCAATCAGCCCCAGCATTTT.

This chain uses TRBV7-2 with TRBJ2-1; 9 bases agree with TRBD2. J lost 0 bases, V lost 1 base, and 4 bases had no gene match. The germline V gene encodes CDR1 SGHTA and CDR2 FQGNSA. The CDR3 totals 17 residues. In DNA form, the CDR3 reads TGTGCCAGCAGCTTAGAGGGTAGCGGGAGCTCCTACAATGAGCAGTTCTTC. It specifies CASSLEGSGSSYNEQFF.

The chain is built from TRBV14 and TRBJ1-4; D is uncertain. The V end lost 1 base, the J end lost 0 bases, and 9 bases lay between the germline ends. The CDR3 loop spans 16 amino acids. Germline V CDR1 and CDR2: SGHDN, FVKESK. CDR3 in amino acids: CASSQGPVATNEKLFF. The CDR3 nucleotides are TGTGCCAGCAGCCAAGGTCCCGTTGCAACTAATGAAAAACTGTTTTTT.

V and J are TRBV19 and TRBJ1-5; 7 nucleotides align to TRBD1. Losses at the gene ends were 5 bases for V and 4 bases for J; bases not matched to a gene: 5. Germline V gives CDR1 LNHDA, CDR2 SQIVND (reference sequence). The CDR3 contains 14 residues. The CDR3 here is CASSPTGINQPQHF. The DNA of the CDR3 is TGTGCCAGTAGTCCGACAGGGATAAATCAGCCCCAGCATTTT.

V usage is TRBV29-1 and J usage is TRBJ2-7; the D gene is possibly TRBD2 (7 bases). From germline, CDR1 is SQVTM and CDR2 ANQGSEA. V was clipped by 4 bases and J by 9 bases, with 25 bases between them. The CDR3 spans 15 residues. The CDR3 DNA follows: TGCAGCGTTGGCGAGGGTCGGGGGGCAGGGAGGCCGCAGTACTTC. Its protein is CSVGEGRGAGRPQYF.

This chain joins TRBV6-1 and TRBJ2-7; 10 bases agree with TRBD1. Germline V gene sequence: CDR1 MNHNS, CDR2 SASEGT. This CDR3 contains 18 residues. Trimming at V came to 0 bases and at J to 4 bases, leaving 12 bases not matched to a gene. CDR3 DNA: TGTGCCAGCAGTGAAGCTCCCCGACAGGGGGCGTACGGGTACGAGCAGTACTTC. Its protein product is CASSEAPRQGAYGYEQYF.

The DNA for the CDR3 is TGTGCCAGCAGCAAGGACAGGGTTGGCCAGATAGGGCAGTACTTC. Translating it yields CASSKDRVGQIGQYF. The chain couples TRBV7-8 to TRBJ2-7; 8 nucleotides line up with TRBD1. The CDR3 has 15 amino acids. Trimming at V came to 5 bases and at J to 9 bases, leaving 15 bases not matched to a gene. Germline-derived CDR1 and CDR2 are SGHVS and FQNEAQ.

The V gene is TRBV7-8, the J gene TRBJ1-4; no reliable D call. CDR1 and CDR2 (germline): SGHVS, FQNEAQ. Trimming stripped 7 bases from V and 5 bases from J, with 20 bases between. The CDR3 totals 16 residues. CDR3 region: CASNVGPTKANEKLFF. CDR3 nucleotides: TGTGCCAGCAACGTTGGGCCTACTAAGGCAAATGAAAAACTGTTTTTT.

This sequence joins TRBV2 and TRBJ2-1; 10 bases are a match to TRBD2. Trimming cost V 6 bases and J 0 bases; bases outside gene matches: 5. CDR3 length: 16 amino acids. Germline CDR1 reads SNHLY; CDR2 reads FYNNEI. In DNA, the CDR3 is TGTGCCAGCAGCTTACTAGCGGGAAGCTCCTACAATGAGCAGTTCTTC. This encodes CASSLLAGSSYNEQFF.

J is TRBJ2-1 and V is TRBV11-2; a possible D gene is TRBD1 (6 bases). The V end was cut by 5 bases, the J end by 7 bases, with 15 bases between. The CDR3 loop spans 14 amino acids. Germline V gene sequence: CDR1 SGHAT, CDR2 FQNNGV. The CDR3 protein is CASSQIQGWNEQFF. The CDR3 coding sequence is TGTGCCAGCAGCCAGATACAGGGTTGGAATGAGCAGTTCTTC.

J is TRBJ1-2 and V is TRBV19; 7 nucleotides align to TRBD1. Germline assignment: CDR1 LNHDA and CDR2 SQIVND (reference sequence). V lost 7 bases, J lost 6 bases, and 5 bases stayed unmatched. This CDR3 has 12 residues. Here the CDR3 reads CASTDREDGYTF. In DNA form, the CDR3 reads TGTGCCAGTACAGACAGGGAGGATGGCTACACCTTC.

This clone was detected once. The genes are TRBV25-1 and TRBJ2-7; perhaps D is TRBD1 or TRBD2 (5 bases each). CDR3 size: 15 residues. Germline V lookup: CDR1 MGHDK, CDR2 SYGVNS. V lost 1 base and J lost 7, with 17 bases in between. The CDR3 loop is CASSELRDPFGEQYF. The CDR3 region has the DNA TGTGCCAGCAGTGAATTAAGGGACCCATTCGGTGAGCAGTACTTC.

This chain uses TRBV5-1 with TRBJ2-1, with 13 bases matching TRBD2. In germline, CDR1 is SGHRS, CDR2 YFSETQ. This CDR3 region has 14 residues. Trimming at V came to 4 bases and at J to 11 bases, leaving 6 bases not matched to a gene. The chain's CDR3 is CASSHGLAGEKQFF. For the CDR3, the DNA is TGCGCCAGCAGCCACGGACTAGCGGGAGAAAAGCAGTTCTTC.

V and J are TRBV11-2 and TRBJ2-7, with a tentative D call TRBD1 (6 bases). Between the trimmed V and J ends, which lost 2 bases and 1 base, there was a span of 9 bases. The CDR3 is made up of 14 amino acids. Germline CDR1 reads SGHAT; CDR2 reads FQNNGV. The CDR3: CASSLLTGSYEQYF. DNA for the CDR3: TGTGCCAGCAGCTTACTAACAGGGTCCTACGAGCAGTACTTC.

The chain couples TRBV5-3 to TRBJ2-5; perhaps TRBD2 as D (5 bases). TRBV5-3 is an open reading frame whose function is uncertain. Trimming shortened V by 1 base and J by 4 bases, and 8 bases separated the two germline ends. The length of the CDR3 is 13 residues. The CDR3 DNA is TGTGCCAGAAGCTTGAAAGGGAGAGAGACCCAGTACTTC. Residues: CARSLKGRETQYF.